The rows below give T cell receptor beta chains drawn from one sample of a study of T cells after yellow fever vaccination. In TCRdb, the 5' RACE reads were re-called with MiXCR into one record per CDR3 protein. The data hold some 320,000 distinct CDR3 sequences, with about 4.5% observed a single time. Sequences were derived from PBMCs, sampled 15 days after the yellow fever booster vaccination. These receptors came from a man aged 18 to 30 who received the YFV17D yellow fever vaccine. CDR3s include the opening cysteine and the closing phenylalanine or tryptophan. A D gene is named only where the DNA matches it firmly. The size entry is marked missing in some rows and otherwise reads once, few, many or a size class.

V	size	length	D	J	DNA	CDR3
TRBV4-3	many	19	.	TRBJ1-4	TGCGCCAGCAGCCAAGATAGTATGGGGGGCCTTGCAACTAATGAAAAACTGTTTTTT	CASSQDSMGGLATNEKLFF
TRBV19	.	15	.	TRBJ2-1	TGTGCCAGTAGGAGTGGGCGGCTAGAGTTCGATGAGCAGTTCTTC	CASRSGRLEFDEQFF
TRBV6-1	many	17	.	TRBJ1-5	TGTGCCAGCAGGGAGGTATTAACGGGCAACTCACATCAGCCCCAGCATTTT	CASREVLTGNSHQPQHF
TRBV20-1	.	13	.	TRBJ1-1	TGCAGTGGACAGTCTGACATGAACACTGAAGCTTTCTTT	CSGQSDMNTEAFF
TRBV28	many	12	.	TRBJ1-2	TGTGCCAGCAGTACCCGGACCGGTGGCTACACCTTC	CASSTRTGGYTF
TRBV7-8	few	15	.	TRBJ1-6	TGTGCCAGCAGCTTAGGGCAGATCTATAATTCACCCCTCCACTTT	CASSLGQIYNSPLHF
TRBV7-9	few	13	TRBD1	TRBJ2-3	TGTGCCAGCGGGGGACAGAGCTCAGATACGCAGTATTTT	CASGGQSSDTQYF
TRBV7-2	many	17	.	TRBJ1-2	TGTGCCAGCAGCTTAGACGGGTGGGGGAAACCCAACTATGGCTACACCTTC	CASSLDGWGKPNYGYTF
TRBV5-1	.	14	.	TRBJ1-3	TGCGCCAGCAGCTTGGGGGTCGTTGGAAACACCATATATTTT	CASSLGVVGNTIYF
TRBV5-1	many	14	.	TRBJ1-1	TGCGCCAGCAGCTCAGGGTCGGCGGACACTGAAGCTTTCTTT	CASSSGSADTEAFF
TRBV4-2	few	15	.	TRBJ1-3	TGTGCCAGCAGCCAAGATTCCGGCCCTGGAAACACCATATATTTT	CASSQDSGPGNTIYF
TRBV12-3/TRBV12-4	few	15	.	TRBJ2-2	TGTGCCAGCAGTTTTGGGGCAGGGGTGGCCGGGGAGCTGTTTTTT	CASSFGAGVAGELFF
TRBV5-1	.	14	TRBD1	TRBJ1-2	TGCGCCAGCAGCGGGGACAGGGGAAACTATGGCTACACCTTC	CASSGDRGNYGYTF
TRBV5-1	.	15	.	TRBJ2-5	TGCGCCAGCAGCTTGGTTGTGGGCCACCAAGAGACCCAGTACTTC	CASSLVVGHQETQYF
TRBV7-2	many	13	.	TRBJ2-1	TGTGCCAGCAGCTTCGGTCCAGACAATGAGCAGTTCTTC	CASSFGPDNEQFF
TRBV28	few	14	.	TRBJ1-2	TGTGCCAGCAGTTTACCCGGACTCGGGAGCGGCTACACCTTC	CASSLPGLGSGYTF
TRBV4-1	many	15	.	TRBJ1-6	TGCGCCAGCAGCCAAGGGAGCTCCTATAATTCACCCCTCCACTTT	CASSQGSSYNSPLHF
TRBV4-2	few	17	TRBD2	TRBJ2-5	TGTGCCAGCAGCCAAACGCTGGCTAGCGGACTTAGGGAGACCCAGTACTTC	CASSQTLASGLRETQYF
TRBV11-1	.	15	TRBD2	TRBJ2-2	TGTGCCAGCACACAGTGGGGGGGTGACACCGGGGAGCTGTTTTTT	CASTQWGGDTGELFF
TRBV6-5	.	13	.	TRBJ2-7	TGTGCCAGCAGGAAGACAGGATCCTACGAGCAGTACTTC	CASRKTGSYEQYF
TRBV5-1	few	15	.	TRBJ2-2	TGCGCCAGCAGCCGGAACGAGCCTTACACCGGGGAGCTGTTTTTT	CASSRNEPYTGELFF
TRBV5-1	many	13	TRBD2	TRBJ2-3	TGCGCCAGCAGCTTTCAGCGGGGGGATACGCAGTATTTT	CASSFQRGDTQYF
TRBV7-3	many	13	.	TRBJ1-1	TGTGCCAGCAGCGCTCAGATGAACACTGAAGCTTTCTTT	CASSAQMNTEAFF
TRBV5-1	many	13	TRBD2	TRBJ2-3	TGCGCCAGCAGCTTGACTTCCGGGACTAGCGAGTATTTT	CASSLTSGTSEYF
TRBV7-2	many	13	.	TRBJ2-3	TGTGCCAGCAGCTCCTACCTATTGGATACGCAGTATTTT	CASSSYLLDTQYF
TRBV4-1	.	15	.	TRBJ1-1	TGCGCCAGCAGCCCCCGTGATGGGGGCTGGACTGAAGCTTTCTTT	CASSPRDGGWTEAFF
TRBV27	few	14	.	TRBJ2-2	TGTGCCAGCAGCCCGGGACACAGCGCCGGGGAGCTGTTTTTT	CASSPGHSAGELFF
TRBV5-1	few	13	.	TRBJ1-1	TGCGCCAGCAGCTCGGGACCCCCCACTGAAGCTTTCTTT	CASSSGPPTEAFF
TRBV10-1	many	16	.	TRBJ2-7	TGCGCCAGCAGTGAGGTGTCGGCGGCATACCTCTACGAGCAGTACTTC	CASSEVSAAYLYEQYF